These 28 T cell receptor beta chains share one sample of origin, sequenced in a study of T-cell reconstitution after alpha-beta-depleted transplantation in children. Using unique molecular identifiers, the investigators prepared the TCRbeta library. TCRdb reanalysed the PCR reads using MiXCR and keeps one entry per CDR3 protein. The table lists approximately 290,000 distinct CDR3 sequences, 11% of them singletons. Source: peripheral blood, taken 180 days after TCRalphabeta/CD19-depleted stem cell transplant. Receptors were obtained from a male patient between 2 and 15 years old who had a stem cell transplant for chronic granulomatous disease, so the T cells may come from the graft donor.

In its sample, this clonotype is large. The V call is TRBV7-9, the J call TRBJ2-1, with TRBD2 matching over 7 bases. The CDR3 is made up of 15 amino acids. CDR1 is SEHNR and CDR2 is FQNEAQ in the germline V gene (reference sequence). Trimming cost V 0 bases and J 2 bases; bases outside gene matches: 1. The CDR3 DNA follows: TGTGCCAGCAGCTTAGCGGGAGGGCCCTACAATGAGCAGTTCTTC. Translation gives CASSLAGGPYNEQFF.

This clonotype was recorded many times. The V call is TRBV28, the J call TRBJ2-1, with 7 bases that match TRBD1. Germline V CDR1 and CDR2: MDHEN, SYDVKM. V shed 0 bases, J shed 4 bases, and the junction held 6 bases outside the gene matches. The length of the CDR3 is 16 residues. CDR3 in amino acids: CASSLWGDSHYNEQFF. The CDR3 DNA is TGTGCCAGCAGTTTATGGGGGGACAGCCATTACAATGAGCAGTTCTTC.

The CDR3 sequence: CAWRVRQGVAGANVLTF. CDR3 bases: TGTGCCTGGAGGGTGAGACAGGGGGTGGCTGGGGCCAACGTCCTGACTTTC. The chain combines TRBV30 with TRBJ2-6, with TRBD1 identical over 9 bases. This CDR3 region has 17 residues. The V gene's germline CDR1 is GTSNPN and CDR2 SVGIG (reference sequence). V shed 3 bases, J shed 2 bases, and the junction held 8 bases outside the gene matches.

This clonotype showed up many times. This chain uses TRBV25-1 with TRBJ1-2; tentative D call: TRBD1 (5 bases). This CDR3 region has 15 residues. Trimming stripped 5 bases from V and 2 bases from J, with 15 bases between. Germline V gene sequence: CDR1 MGHDK, CDR2 SYGVNS. As DNA, the CDR3 is TGTGCCAGCAGTCCCGGCGGGGGATGGAACTATGGCTACACCTTC. Its protein is CASSPGGGWNYGYTF.

The J gene is TRBJ2-2, the V gene TRBV15; D is unclear. Germline V lookup: CDR1 LNHNV, CDR2 YYDKDF (reference sequence). The length of the CDR3 is 14 residues. The ends were cut back, 6 bases at V and 3 bases at J, with 11 bases in the middle. The CDR3 DNA reads as TGTGCCACCAGTCTTGGGAAGGACACCGGGGAGCTGTTTTTT. This codes for CATSLGKDTGELFF.

This clonotype was recorded at least ten times. The V gene is TRBV28, the J gene TRBJ2-7; the D gene could be TRBD1 or TRBD2 (5 bases each). V gave up 6 bases and J gave up 2 bases, with 17 bases separating them. The germline V gene has CDR1 MDHEN and CDR2 SYDVKM. The CDR3 contains 15 residues. The CDR3 region has the DNA TGTGCCAGCAGATCCGCGGGTGCAGGGACCTACGAGCAGTACTTC. Amino acids: CASRSAGAGTYEQYF. Looking up the rest from reference TRBV28 and TRBJ2-7 gives the full variable domain: DVKVTQSSRYLVKRTGEKVFLECVQDMDHENMFWYRQDPGLGLRLIYFSYDVKMKEKGDIPEGYSVSREKKERFSLILESASTNQTSMYLCASRSAGAGTYEQYFGPGTRLTVT.

This clonotype was recorded once. This chain links TRBV20-1 with TRBJ2-1; the D call may be TRBD1 or TRBD2 (7 bases each). Germline-derived CDR1 and CDR2 are DFQATT and SNEGSKA (reference sequence). There are 15 residues in the CDR3. The germline V and J ends were trimmed by 5 bases and 2 bases, with 16 bases remaining between them. The CDR3 nucleotides are TGCAGTGCTTCCCGAGCGGGACAGACCTACAATGAGCAGTTCTTC. This codes for CSASRAGQTYNEQFF.

Ten or more counts support this clonotype. For the CDR3, the DNA is TGTGCCAGCAGTTTCGTAGACAGGGGCAAGGCCAAAAACATTCAGTACTTC. Encoded protein: CASSFVDRGKAKNIQYF. The chain links TRBV12-3 or TRBV12-4 to TRBJ2-4; TRBD1 agrees at 8 bases. Unmatched junction bases numbered 8, after V lost 3 bases and J lost 1 base. This CDR3 spans 17 amino acids.

This clonotype has just a few counts. The chain carries TRBV2 and TRBJ2-2; 8 positions match TRBD1. This CDR3 contains 17 residues. After removal of 6 bases from V and 0 bases from J, the junction contained 9 bases not matched to a gene. CDR1 and CDR2 from the germline V gene are SNHLY and FYNNEI. CDR3 coding DNA: TGTGCCAGCAGGGCCATCGGGACAGGTCCGAACACCGGGGAGCTGTTTTTT. Translated, it gives CASRAIGTGPNTGELFF.

Turning to this clonotype: With only one base between it and a far larger clone, this is likely a read error. The V gene is TRBV5-1, the J gene TRBJ1-1, with no clear D. Trimming shortened V by 1 base and J by 11 bases, and 12 bases separated the two germline ends. Germline V gives CDR1 SGHRS, CDR2 YFSETQ. The CDR3 is 12 residues long. In nucleotides, the CDR3 is TGCGCCAGCAGCTTGCAAGGAGGTGATGCTTTCTTT. Its protein product is CASSLQGGDAFF.

This clonotype showed up many times. This chain connects TRBV20-1 to TRBJ2-1; tentative D call: TRBD2 (7 bases). Trimming pared 1 base from V and 3 bases from J, leaving 16 bases between. This CDR3 contains 16 residues. Germline values: CDR1 DFQATT, CDR2 SNEGSKA (reference sequence). The CDR3 here is CSARGGGGFRYNEQFF. The CDR3 DNA reads TGCAGTGCTAGAGGGGGGGGCGGTTTTCGCTACAATGAGCAGTTCTTC.

This clonotype showed up many times. V and J are TRBV4-2 and TRBJ2-5; 7 positions match TRBD1. J lost 5 bases, V lost 1 base, and 4 bases had no gene match. The germline gives CDR1 LGHNA, CDR2 YNFKEQ. The CDR3 consists of 14 residues. In DNA, the CDR3 is TGTGCCAGCAGCCAAGGACAGGGCGGCGAGACCCAGTACTTC. It translates to CASSQGQGGETQYF.

This clonotype was seen at least ten times. This sequence joins TRBV5-1 and TRBJ1-1, with D unresolved. CDR1 and CDR2 from the germline V gene are SGHRS and YFSETQ. The CDR3 spans 15 residues. Trimming took off 2 bases at V and 6 bases at J, with 17 bases between the two ends. The chain's CDR3 is CASSFRPSTMSEAFF. In nucleotides, the CDR3 is TGCGCCAGCAGCTTTCGGCCTTCTACGATGTCTGAAGCTTTCTTT.

This clonotype occurred many times. The rearrangement joins TRBV4-2 to TRBJ2-5, with a tentative D call TRBD2 (5 bases). Trimming pared 0 bases from V and 4 bases from J, leaving 12 bases between. This CDR3 region has 15 residues. Germline values: CDR1 LGHNA, CDR2 YNFKEQ. The CDR3 loop is CASSQERRFGETQYF. DNA of the CDR3: TGTGCCAGCAGCCAAGAGAGGAGGTTTGGAGAGACCCAGTACTTC.

This clonotype was picked up many times. Written as DNA, the CDR3 is TGTGCCAGCAGTTACGTACAGGTTGCCCTCTTGTACCAAGAGACCCAGTACTTC. Translated: CASSYVQVALLYQETQYF. The chain has TRBV6-5 and TRBJ2-5; D is possibly TRBD1 (5 bases). The germline V gene has CDR1 MNHEY and CDR2 SVGAGI. The germline V and J ends were trimmed by 2 bases and 0 bases, with 19 bases remaining between them. This CDR3 spans 18 amino acids.

There are many counts of this clonotype. This chain joins TRBV20-1 and TRBJ1-1; 7 bases match TRBD1. The CDR3 sequence is 12 residues long. Germline CDR1 is DFQATT and CDR2 is SNEGSKA (reference sequence). The trim removed 4 bases at V and 10 bases at J, leaving 9 bases unmatched. The CDR3 loop reads CSAMSPRGGAFF. CDR3 in DNA: TGCAGTGCTATGTCCCCCAGGGGGGGAGCTTTCTTT.

This clonotype was counted at least ten times. The chain uses TRBV6-5 and TRBJ2-3; no firm D call. V dropped 4 bases and J dropped 4 bases, with 9 bases sitting between them. This CDR3 region has 13 residues. The germline CDR1 and CDR2 sequences are MNHEY and SVGAGI. The CDR3 loop reads CASSSRAPDTQYF. CDR3 DNA sequence: TGTGCCAGCAGTTCTCGTGCGCCAGATACGCAGTATTTT.

The sample holds many counts of this clonotype. The chain links TRBV5-5 to TRBJ2-7; the D is unclear. This CDR3 comprises 15 residues. With 1 base removed from V and 2 bases from J, the gap between germline ends came to 13 bases. Germline-derived CDR1 and CDR2 are SGHKS and YYEKEE (reference sequence). The CDR3 nucleotides read TGTGCCAGCAGCTTGTTAGCCGGTAAGACCTACGAGCAGTACTTC. Encoded protein: CASSLLAGKTYEQYF.

This clonotype was recorded at least ten times. The genes are TRBV20-1 and TRBJ1-4; the D gene is possibly TRBD1 (5 bases). The ends were cut back, 6 bases at V and 6 bases at J, with 26 bases in the middle. CDR3 length: 17 amino acids. Per the germline V gene, CDR1 is DFQATT and CDR2 is SNEGSKA (reference sequence). The CDR3 DNA reads TGCAGTGCCAAATCGGGACTGACTCTCGGAGTAGATGAAAAACTGTTTTTT. The encoded protein is CSAKSGLTLGVDEKLFF.

Ten or more counts support this clonotype. This chain uses TRBV29-1 with TRBJ2-1, with 11 bases aligning to TRBD1. Germline V gene sequence: CDR1 SQVTM, CDR2 ANQGSEA. The CDR3 is 17 amino acids. V was clipped by 4 bases and J by 10 bases; unmatched bases: 18. Written as DNA, the CDR3 is TGCAGCGTTGGTACCCCCCTAGGGACAGGGGGTATCTGGGAGCAGTTCTTC. Translating it yields CSVGTPLGTGGIWEQFF.

This clonotype was counted many times. The rearrangement uses TRBV6-2 or TRBV6-3 and TRBJ2-7; possibly TRBD1 or TRBD2 for D (5 bases each). The germline V gene has CDR1 MNHEY and CDR2 SVGEGT. With 6 bases removed from V and 8 bases from J, the gap between germline ends came to 14 bases. The CDR3 totals 12 residues. The CDR3 nucleotides read TGTGCCAGCAGGATTTCAACGGGACAGCAGTACTTC. It translates to CASRISTGQQYF.

This clonotype was seen more than once but under ten times. CDR3 DNA: TGTGCCAGCAGCTTAATGAGCGGGAGACTCGATGAGCAGTTCTTC. Translating it yields CASSLMSGRLDEQFF. This chain links TRBV7-9 with TRBJ2-1; TRBD2 aligns across 8 bases. With V trimmed by 2 bases and J by 8 bases, 8 bases remained unmatched. The CDR3 is 15 residues long. Germline CDR1 is SEHNR and CDR2 is FQNEAQ (reference sequence). Variable domain in full (rest from reference TRBV7-9 and TRBJ2-1): DTGVSQNPRHKITKRGQNVTFRCDPISEHNRLYWYRQTLGQGPEFLTYFQNEAQLEKSRLLSDRFSAERPKGSFSTLEIQRTEQGDSAMYLCASSLMSGRLDEQFFGPGTRLTVL.

The rearrangement uses TRBV5-1 and TRBJ2-7; D gene unclear. The germline CDR1 and CDR2 sequences are SGHRS and YFSETQ. Trimming stripped 7 bases from V and 0 bases from J, with 5 bases between. This CDR3 has 11 amino acids. The CDR3 DNA reads as TGCGCCAGCGCCAACTCCTACGAGCAGTACTTC. Translating it yields CASANSYEQYF.

This clonotype was observed many times. The V and J genes are TRBV29-1 and TRBJ2-1; D unresolved. This CDR3 region has 16 residues. Trimming took 0 bases from V and 0 from J, leaving 12 bases between them. Germline lookup yields CDR1 SQVTM and CDR2 ANQGSEA. CDR3 amino acids: CSVEDRVRSSYNEQFF. For the CDR3, the DNA is TGCAGCGTTGAAGATCGGGTCAGGAGCTCCTACAATGAGCAGTTCTTC.

The sample holds many counts of this clonotype. V gene TRBV15 combines with J gene TRBJ2-4; the D is unclear. The V and J ends lost 2 bases and 5 bases respectively, with 1 base between them. This CDR3 contains 11 residues. Germline CDR1 and CDR2: LNHNV and YYDKDF (reference sequence). The CDR3 DNA reads as TGTGCCACCAGCAGACAAAACATTCAGTACTTC. Protein sequence: CATSRQNIQYF.

This clonotype was observed at least ten times. J is TRBJ2-7 and V is TRBV13, with a weak D call TRBD1 (6 bases). V lost 0 bases to trimming and J lost 2 bases, with 8 bases between them. Germline-derived CDR1 and CDR2 are PRHDT and FYEKMQ (reference sequence). CDR3 size: 14 residues. The CDR3: CASSLGGTPYEQYF. The CDR3 coding sequence is TGTGCCAGCAGCTTAGGAGGGACACCCTACGAGCAGTACTTC.

This clonotype was recorded at least ten times. The chain recombines TRBV5-5 with TRBJ2-1, with D maybe TRBD1 (6 bases). The V gene's germline CDR1 is SGHKS and CDR2 YYEKEE (reference sequence). The CDR3 has 13 amino acids. V lost 3 bases and J lost 6, with 10 bases in between. The CDR3 protein is CASSYTGTNEQFF. As DNA, the CDR3 is TGTGCCAGCAGCTACACAGGGACCAATGAGCAGTTCTTC.

This clonotype was recorded many times. The chain combines TRBV12-3 or TRBV12-4 with TRBJ2-5; D perhaps matches TRBD2 (6 bases). This CDR3 comprises 14 residues. The V and J ends lost 5 bases and 4 bases respectively, with 14 bases between them. This CDR3 is CASSLERGGETQYF. CDR3 DNA sequence: TGTGCCAGCAGTCTCGAAAGGGGAGGAGAGACCCAGTACTTC.